This TCR beta chain came from a study of T cells expressing NK-cell markers. Study as a whole: CD3+CD56+NKG2C+, CD3+CD56+NKG2C- and CD3+CD56-NKG2C+ T cells, once sorted, supplied the TCR beta repertoires.

Remarks on this clonotype: Its antigen is not identified.

The germline CDR1 and CDR2 sequences are DFQATT and SNEGSKA (reference sequence). The CDR3 extends over 13 amino acids. Libraries used 5'RACE template switching adding universal primer site and UMIs. Reanalyzing the 5' RACE reads, TCRdb keeps one entry per CDR3 protein, without DNA. This table lists 140,000 or so distinct CDR3 sequences. Study-level points and caveats: Clones of NKG2C+ T cells that had expanded were of unclear HCMV specificity. NKG2C+ dominant clonotypes from roughly 6 donors made up about 1.0-7.5% of CD8+ T cells.

The sequence came from a man in his late teens or twenties in good health. Sequenced input: blood T cells: a sorted CD56 or NKG2C T cell subset, CD4+ or CD8+ T cells, or bulk PBMC T cells (not recorded which). J is TRBJ2-5 and V is TRBV20-1; with no DNA, the TCRdb D assignment of TRBD1 cannot be verified. The CDR3 spells CSVQGALPETQYF.